This T cell receptor (beta chain) was identified during a study of identical twins. Notes on the study in general: For monozygotic twins, models underestimated out-of-frame TCR alpha sharing.

TCRdb reprocessed the 5' RACE reads with MiXCR, giving one entry per CDR3 protein. The table lists around 340,000 distinct CDR3 sequences, 9% to 10% of them singletons, with around 8.6% in the top ten. Germline CDR1 and CDR2: LGHDT and YNNKEL (reference sequence). The CDR3 is 12 residues long. V was shortened by 1 base and J by 13 bases, with 11 bases between the two germline ends. With regard to this clonotype: The antigen remains undetermined.

The J gene is TRBJ2-1, the V gene TRBV3-1; unclear D gene. The sequenced sample was naive T cells sorted from blood. This receptor was obtained from a woman in her fifties or sixties in good health. In nucleotides, the CDR3 is TGTGCCAGCAGCCAAGTCGGAACTCCACAGTTCTTC. Amino acid sequence: CASSQVGTPQFF.